This TCR beta chain was sequenced in a study of early T cells in non-severe SARS-CoV-2 infection. About the research overall: It was bulk RNA from unsorted whole blood that was sequenced, and the chains were unpaired. The study, taken as a whole, reports: Clonotype matching in VDJdb favored anti-spike CD8 responses and did not capture private and CD4 specificities.

This CDR3 is built from 15 residues. V was cut by 1 base and J by 2 bases, with 11 bases left in between. The V gene's germline CDR1 is LGHDT and CDR2 YNNKEL (reference sequence). Individually, cDNA molecules had unique molecular identifiers attached to them. One entry per CDR3 protein results from TCRdb running MiXCR on the 5' RACE reads. Here the sample spans roughly 34,000 distinct CDR3 sequences, around 6% being singletons. Many counts were recorded for this clonotype. Its specificity is not known. V gene TRBV3-1 combines with J gene TRBJ2-5; D is perhaps TRBD2 (5 bases). This clonotype was obtained from an adult who was a healthcare worker with PCR-confirmed SARS-CoV-2 infection or an uninfected control (not recorded which). Sequencing input: whole blood. CDR3 bases: TGTGCCAGCAGCCAAGGGGGTGGGGAGCAAGAGACCCAGTACTTC. Translated, it gives CASSQGGGEQETQYF.